The clone carrying this T cell receptor beta chain was observed a single time. The junction had 11 bases not matched to a gene; V was cut back by 2 bases and J by 6 bases. Germline values: CDR1 LGHNT, CDR2 FRNRAP. CDR3 length: 16 amino acids. These data originate in a study of shared clonotypes between healthy human individuals. Study-wide context: Each donor's CD8 memory used one plate, CD8 naive two, each CD4 subset three.

Replicate sorted-subset PCRs were loaded with around 220 ng DNA, about 30,000 T cell genomes. Clones were read by immunoSEQ multiplex PCR, and TCRdb kept only the in-frame ones, dropping some. The data contain a few million clones, 85% to 95% of them singletons. Donors, healthy HIV-negative adults, lacked recent acute infections or vaccinations. V usage is TRBV12-5 and J usage is TRBJ2-3; 7 bases align to TRBD1. The sequence was collected from a man aged 18 to 29 in good health. Some clones in this sample may be carry-over from other donors' samples. The source material was naive CD4+ T cells from PBMCs. Subset denoted: CD45RA+ positively selected. CDR3 nucleotide sequence: TGTGCTAGTGGTTTGTTTCGACTTGACAGGGTTGATACGCAGTATTTT. Translated: CASGLFRLDRVDTQYF.